The 27 T cell receptor beta chains below come from one sample, sequenced in a study of blood T cell repertoires in COVID-19. TCRdb keeps only in-frame clones here, not all; method: immunoSEQ multiplex PCR. The data contain about 130,000 clones, about 82% of them singletons. The sample taken for sequencing was peripheral blood. The receptors come from a human donor in a cohort sampled during active COVID-19.

The rearrangement links TRBV11-2 to TRBJ2-7; D is possibly TRBD1 (6 bases). Germline lookup yields CDR1 SGHAT and CDR2 FQNNGV. The CDR3 has 17 residues. Trimming took 5 bases from V and 0 from J, leaving 20 bases between them. CDR3 region: CASSPLSGDRSSYEQYF. As DNA, the CDR3 is TGTGCCAGCAGCCCTCTATCAGGAGACAGGAGCTCCTACGAGCAGTACTTC. The full variable domain, its missing parts supplied by reference TRBV11-2 and TRBJ2-7, is EAGVAQSPRYKIIEKRQSVAFWCNPISGHATLYWYQQILGQGPKLLIQFQNNGVVDDSQLPKDRFSAERLKGVDSTLKIQPAKLEDSAVYLCASSPLSGDRSSYEQYFGPGTRLTVT.

V is TRBV30 and J is TRBJ1-2; possible D gene TRBD1, 5 bases. Trimming took 4 bases from V and 4 from J, leaving 31 bases between them. CDR3 length: 19 amino acids. Germline V lookup: CDR1 GTSNPN, CDR2 SVGIG (reference sequence). This CDR3 is CAWIIYSQWQGPIVYGYTF. The CDR3 bases are TGTGCCTGGATCATATACTCCCAGTGGCAGGGCCCCATAGTCTATGGCTACACCTTC. The whole variable domain, filled in from reference TRBV30 and TRBJ1-2, reads SQTIHQWPATLVQPVGSPLSLECTVEGTSNPNLYWYRQAAGRGLQLLFYSVGIGQISSEVPQNLSASRPQDRQFILSSKKLLLSDSGFYLCAWIIYSQWQGPIVYGYTFGSGTRLTVV.

Concerning this clone itself: The germline gene is not matched at one end of the junction; a read error may be the cause. This chain joins TRBV10-3 and TRBJ2-1, with 10 bases fitting TRBD2. Germline CDR1 reads ENHRY; CDR2 reads SYGVKD. This CDR3 spans 11 amino acids. The CDR3 coding sequence is TGTGCCGCCGGACTAGCGGAAGACCGACTCTTC. Its translation is CAAGLAEDRLF.

The chain joins TRBV5-1 to TRBJ2-3, with D unresolved. Germline-derived CDR1 and CDR2 are SGHRS and YFSETQ. V dropped 4 bases and J dropped 0 bases, with 18 bases sitting between them. This CDR3 has 17 amino acids. The CDR3 protein is CASSRSTPQHSTDTQYF. CDR3 in DNA: TGCGCCAGCAGCCGTTCGACTCCTCAGCATAGCACAGATACGCAGTATTTT. Complete variable domain (other parts from reference TRBV5-1 and TRBJ2-3): KAGVTQTPRYLIKTRGQQVTLSCSPISGHRSVSWYQQTPGQGLQFLFEYFSETQRNKGNFPGRFSGRQFSNSRSEMNVSTLELGDSALYLCASSRSTPQHSTDTQYFGPGTRLTVL.

CDR3 sequence: CASSQGQEAFF. The CDR3 DNA is TGTGCCAGCAGTCAGGGACAGGAAGCTTTCTTT. This chain uses TRBV6-5 with TRBJ1-1; 7 nucleotides match TRBD1. In germline, CDR1 is MNHEY, CDR2 SVGAGI. The CDR3 covers 11 residues. V dropped 5 bases and J dropped 8; count of bases not matched to a gene: 2.

This clone appeared a single time. This chain uses TRBV6-1 with TRBJ2-7; TRBD1 aligns across 8 bases. Germline V CDR1 and CDR2: MNHNS, SASEGT. V dropped 2 bases and J dropped 6; count of bases not matched to a gene: 6. CDR3 length equals 14 residues. The CDR3: CASSEFGQGFEQYF. DNA for the CDR3: TGTGCCAGCAGTGAATTCGGACAGGGCTTCGAGCAGTACTTC.

This chain joins TRBV7-9 and TRBJ2-1; a possible D gene is TRBD2 (6 bases). The V and J ends lost 0 bases and 9 bases respectively, with 12 bases between them. There are 14 residues in the CDR3. From germline, CDR1 is SEHNR and CDR2 FQNEAQ (reference sequence). CDR3 region: CASSLATGRGEQFF. The CDR3 DNA follows: TGTGCCAGCAGCTTAGCTACGGGGCGGGGTGAGCAGTTCTTC. The variable domain in full, completed from reference TRBV7-9 and TRBJ2-1, reads DTGVSQNPRHKITKRGQNVTFRCDPISEHNRLYWYRQTLGQGPEFLTYFQNEAQLEKSRLLSDRFSAERPKGSFSTLEIQRTEQGDSAMYLCASSLATGRGEQFFGPGTRLTVL.

The rearrangement uses TRBV4-1 and TRBJ2-3, with 10 bases that match TRBD1. The CDR3 spans 16 residues. Germline-derived CDR1 and CDR2 are MGHRA and YSYEKL. The ends lost 6 bases at V and 0 bases at J; junction bases unmatched: 6. This CDR3 reads CASSMSGQGSTDTQYF. DNA for the CDR3: TGCGCCAGCAGTATGTCGGGACAGGGGAGCACAGATACGCAGTATTTT.

The chain recombines TRBV5-1 with TRBJ2-1; 7 nucleotides match TRBD2. The CDR3 is made up of 14 amino acids. J gave up 4 bases and V 4 bases, and 5 bases lay outside the gene matches. Germline values: CDR1 SGHRS, CDR2 YFSETQ. DNA of the CDR3: TGCGCCAGCAGCCCGGGGGGAGAATACAATGAGCAGTTCTTC. This sequence encodes CASSPGGEYNEQFF.

This chain connects TRBV28 to TRBJ1-2; 10 bases fit TRBD1. V lost 10 bases to trimming and J lost 2 bases; unmatched junction nucleotides: 7. The CDR3 is 14 amino acids. CDR1 is MDHEN and CDR2 is SYDVKM in the germline V gene. The CDR3 reads CAIEGTGENYGYTF. CDR3 nucleotide sequence: TGTGCCATCGAAGGGACAGGGGAAAACTATGGCTACACCTTC.

Many counts were recorded for this clone. The DNA for the CDR3 is TGTGCCAGCAGCCACACAGGGGGCACTGAAGCTTTCTTT. Encoded protein: CASSHTGGTEAFF. The chain uses TRBV3-1 (or the pseudogene TRBV3-2) and TRBJ1-1; 8 bases are shared with TRBD1. The junction had 1 base not matched to a gene; V was cut back by 3 bases and J by 4 bases. The CDR3 loop spans 13 amino acids. Germline CDR1 reads LGHDT; CDR2 reads YNNKEL (reference sequence).

V is TRBV24-1 and J is TRBJ2-5; TRBD2 aligns across 7 bases. Germline CDR1 reads KGHDR; CDR2 reads SFDVKD. The CDR3 extends over 16 amino acids. The V gene end was trimmed by 6 bases and the J gene end by 3 bases; junction bases not matched to a gene: 12. The CDR3 sequence: CATSQTGASGKETQYF. Here the CDR3 DNA reads TGTGCCACCAGTCAGACCGGGGCTAGCGGAAAAGAGACCCAGTACTTC.

The rearrangement joins TRBV7-9 to TRBJ1-6; 11 nucleotides match TRBD1. The CDR3 length is 15 residues. With 5 bases clipped from V and 7 bases from J, the junction kept 4 bases outside the gene matches. Germline V CDR1 and CDR2: SEHNR, FQNEAQ (reference sequence). Here the CDR3 DNA reads TGTGCCAGCAGCGCCGGGACAGGGGGGAATTCACCCCTCCACTTT. Protein sequence: CASSAGTGGNSPLHF.

The chain carries TRBV4-2 and TRBJ2-2, with D uncertain. V was cut by 0 bases and J by 1 base, with 12 bases left in between. The germline CDR1 and CDR2 sequences are LGHNA and YNFKEQ. The CDR3 is 17 amino acids. The CDR3 region is CASSQEGWNMNTGELFF. The CDR3 DNA sequence: TGTGCCAGCAGCCAAGAGGGCTGGAATATGAACACCGGGGAGCTGTTTTTT.

The rearrangement joins TRBV7-6 to TRBJ2-1; 10 bases are shared with TRBD2. This CDR3 is built from 16 residues. The trim removed 6 bases at V and 2 bases at J, leaving 7 bases unmatched. Germline V lookup: CDR1 SGHVS, CDR2 FNYEAQ. CDR3 in amino acids: CASSSLAGGTYNEQFF. The CDR3 DNA reads as TGTGCCAGCAGTTCATTAGCGGGAGGAACCTACAATGAGCAGTTCTTC.

The chain carries TRBV19 and TRBJ2-2; 11 nucleotides match TRBD2. There are 17 residues in the CDR3. Trimming took 5 bases from V and 2 from J; bases not matched to a gene: 7. Germline lookup yields CDR1 LNHDA and CDR2 SQIVND (reference sequence). The CDR3 DNA reads TGTGCCAGTAGTCCTATAGCGGGAGGGCCTAACACCGGGGAGCTGTTTTTT. Protein: CASSPIAGGPNTGELFF.

The rearrangement joins TRBV27 to TRBJ2-1; TRBD2 agrees at 12 bases. The CDR3 runs 15 residues. CDR1 is MNHEY, CDR2 SMNVEV, per germline (reference sequence). The V segment lost 4 bases and the J segment 4 bases; nucleotides outside the gene matches: 2. The CDR3 DNA reads TGTGCCAGCAGTTCGGGACTAGCGGGTTACAATGAGCAGTTCTTC. It translates to CASSSGLAGYNEQFF.

This clone occurred once. V usage is TRBV9 and J usage is TRBJ2-3; 8 bases are a match to TRBD2. The germline gives CDR1 SGDLS, CDR2 YYNGEE. This CDR3 is 18 amino acids long. The V segment lost 3 bases and the J segment 0 bases; nucleotides outside the gene matches: 12. CDR3 DNA: TGTGCCAGCAGCGGCCTCATGGGTAGCGGGGTTAGCACAGATACGCAGTATTTT. This sequence encodes CASSGLMGSGVSTDTQYF.

The chain couples TRBV15 to TRBJ2-2; a weak D match, TRBD2 (6 bases). Trimming cost V 1 base and J 1 base, with 13 bases left between them. Germline CDR1 is LNHNV and CDR2 is YYDKDF (reference sequence). The CDR3 extends over 17 amino acids. CDR3 amino acids: CATSRGRGGMNTGELFF. DNA of the CDR3: TGTGCCACCAGCAGAGGAAGGGGCGGGATGAACACCGGGGAGCTGTTTTTT.

V and J are TRBV18 and TRBJ1-1; D call uncertain. This CDR3 has 12 amino acids. The germline CDR1 and CDR2 sequences are KGHSH and LQKENI. Between the trimmed V and J ends, which lost 4 bases and 2 bases, there was a span of 5 bases. This CDR3 reads CASSRENTEAFF. CDR3 nucleotide sequence: TGTGCCAGCTCACGAGAAAACACTGAAGCTTTCTTT. Full variable domain (outside the CDR3, taken from reference TRBV18 and TRBJ1-1): NAGVMQNPRHLVRRRGQEARLRCSPMKGHSHVYWYRQLPEEGLKFMVYLQKENIIDESGMPKERFSAEFPKEGPSILRIQQVVRGDSAAYFCASSRENTEAFFGQGTRLTVV.

The rearrangement links TRBV19 to TRBJ2-7, with 8 bases lining up with TRBD2. CDR1 is LNHDA and CDR2 is SQIVND in the germline V gene (reference sequence). The V segment lost 2 bases and the J segment 0 bases; nucleotides outside the gene matches: 9. CDR3 length: 17 residues. CDR3 DNA sequence: TGTGCCAGTAGTATATCCCTACTAGCGGTAACCTCCTACGAGCAGTACTTC. Its protein is CASSISLLAVTSYEQYF.

The chain has TRBV6-1 and TRBJ2-1; 8 positions match TRBD2. CDR3 length: 16 amino acids. Unmatched junction bases numbered 6, after V lost 4 bases and J lost 1 base. Germline V lookup: CDR1 MNHNS, CDR2 SASEGT. In DNA, the CDR3 is TGTGCCAGCAGTGGACTGAGCGGGGGATCCTACAATGAGCAGTTCTTC. Translation: CASSGLSGGSYNEQFF.

The CDR3 DNA reads TGTGCCAGCAGTTTATTACGGGAGCGGAAGACCCAGTACTTC. This translates into CASSLLRERKTQYF. This chain links TRBV28 with TRBJ2-5, with D possibly TRBD2 on 6 matching bases. Germline assignment: CDR1 MDHEN and CDR2 SYDVKM. The CDR3 is 14 residues long. Trimming removed 1 base from V and 6 bases from J, with 12 bases in between.

This chain links TRBV18 with TRBJ1-6; D gene unclear. V was pared by 5 bases and J by 5 bases, with 10 bases between. The CDR3 totals 14 residues. Germline V gene lookup returns CDR1 KGHSH and CDR2 LQKENI. In DNA, the CDR3 is TGTGCCAGCTCAAAACAGAGAGATAATTCACCCCTCCACTTT. It yields the protein CASSKQRDNSPLHF.

V usage is TRBV29-1 and J usage is TRBJ2-3; D remains ambiguous. Germline V gene lookup returns CDR1 SQVTM and CDR2 ANQGSEA. Trimming removed 3 bases from V and 6 bases from J, with 10 bases in between. The CDR3 contains 12 residues. Here the CDR3 reads CSVDPDSDTQYF. CDR3 DNA: TGCAGCGTTGACCCTGACTCGGATACGCAGTATTTT.

This clone was found a few times. The chain employs TRBV9 and TRBJ1-2, with 9 bases fitting TRBD1. Germline assignment: CDR1 SGDLS and CDR2 YYNGEE. The CDR3 sequence is 17 residues long. V lost 0 bases, J lost 8 bases, and 14 bases stayed unmatched. DNA for the CDR3: TGTGCCAGCAGCGTAGAGGGGGAGCCAACAGGGGGCGACGGCTACACCTTC. Protein: CASSVEGEPTGGDGYTF.

The genes are TRBV4-3 and TRBJ2-7; 7 bases line up with TRBD1. This CDR3 spans 13 amino acids. Germline CDR1 and CDR2: LGHNA and YSLEER. The J segment lost 5 bases and the V segment lost 4 bases, leaving 5 bases of the junction unmatched. This CDR3 is CASSRTGFDEQYF. The CDR3 DNA reads TGCGCCAGCAGCCGGACAGGTTTCGACGAGCAGTACTTC.